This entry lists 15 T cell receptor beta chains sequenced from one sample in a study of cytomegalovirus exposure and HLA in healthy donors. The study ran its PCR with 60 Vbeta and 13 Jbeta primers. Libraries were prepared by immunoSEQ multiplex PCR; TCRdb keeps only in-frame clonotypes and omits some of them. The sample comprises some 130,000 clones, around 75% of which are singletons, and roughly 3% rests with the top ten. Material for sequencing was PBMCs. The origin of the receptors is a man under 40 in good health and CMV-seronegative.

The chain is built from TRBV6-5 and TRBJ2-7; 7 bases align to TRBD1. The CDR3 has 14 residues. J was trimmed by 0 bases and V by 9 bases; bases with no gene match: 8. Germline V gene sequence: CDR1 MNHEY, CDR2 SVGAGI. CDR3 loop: CASYDRTGSYEQYF. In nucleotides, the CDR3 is TGTGCCAGTTACGACCGGACAGGCTCCTACGAGCAGTACTTC.

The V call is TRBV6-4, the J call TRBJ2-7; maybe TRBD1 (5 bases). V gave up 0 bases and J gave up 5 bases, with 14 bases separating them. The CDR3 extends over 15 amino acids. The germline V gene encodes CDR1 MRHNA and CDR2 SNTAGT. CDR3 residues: CASSDSRTQGDEQYF. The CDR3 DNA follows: TGTGCCAGCAGTGACTCAAGGACCCAGGGCGACGAGCAGTACTTC.

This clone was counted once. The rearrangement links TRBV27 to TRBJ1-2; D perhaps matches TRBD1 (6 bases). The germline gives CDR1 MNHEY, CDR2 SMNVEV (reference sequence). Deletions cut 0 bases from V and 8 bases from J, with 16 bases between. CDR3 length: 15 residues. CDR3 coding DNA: TGTGCCAGCAGTTTATCTAGTCAGGGGCTGAGGGGCTACACCTTC. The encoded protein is CASSLSSQGLRGYTF.

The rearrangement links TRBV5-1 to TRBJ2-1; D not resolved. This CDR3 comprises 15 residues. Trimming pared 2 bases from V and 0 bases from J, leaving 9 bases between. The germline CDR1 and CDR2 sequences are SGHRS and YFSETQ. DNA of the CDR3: TGCGCCAGCAGCTTCGACACCTTCTCCTACAATGAGCAGTTCTTC. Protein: CASSFDTFSYNEQFF.

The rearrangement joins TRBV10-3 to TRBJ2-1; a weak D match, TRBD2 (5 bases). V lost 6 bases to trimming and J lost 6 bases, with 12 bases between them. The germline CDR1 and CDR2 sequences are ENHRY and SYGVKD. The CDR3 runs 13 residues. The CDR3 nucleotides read TGTGCCATCAGGACACTAGTTCCCAATGAGCAGTTCTTC. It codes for CAIRTLVPNEQFF.

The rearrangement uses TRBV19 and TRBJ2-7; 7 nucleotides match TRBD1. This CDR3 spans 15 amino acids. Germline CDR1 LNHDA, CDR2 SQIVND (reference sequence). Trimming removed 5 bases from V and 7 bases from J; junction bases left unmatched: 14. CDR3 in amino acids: CASSPVPGQLQEQYF. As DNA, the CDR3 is TGTGCCAGTAGTCCGGTACCGGGACAGCTTCAGGAGCAGTACTTC.

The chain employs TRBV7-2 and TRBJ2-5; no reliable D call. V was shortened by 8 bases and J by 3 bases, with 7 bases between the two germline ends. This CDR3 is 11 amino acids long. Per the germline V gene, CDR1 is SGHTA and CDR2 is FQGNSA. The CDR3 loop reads CASAVEETQYF. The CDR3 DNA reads TGTGCCAGCGCCGTAGAAGAGACCCAGTACTTC.

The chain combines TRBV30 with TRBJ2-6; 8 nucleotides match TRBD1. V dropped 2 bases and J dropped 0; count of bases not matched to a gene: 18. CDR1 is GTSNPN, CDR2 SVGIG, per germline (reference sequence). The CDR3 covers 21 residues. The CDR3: CAWSTTRLGQGLSSGANVLTF. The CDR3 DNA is TGTGCCTGGAGTACCACCCGCCTAGGACAGGGTCTCAGCTCTGGGGCCAACGTCCTGACTTTC. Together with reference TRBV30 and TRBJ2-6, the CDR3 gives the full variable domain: SQTIHQWPATLVQPVGSPLSLECTVEGTSNPNLYWYRQAAGRGLQLLFYSVGIGQISSEVPQNLSASRPQDRQFILSSKKLLLSDSGFYLCAWSTTRLGQGLSSGANVLTFGAGSRLTVL.

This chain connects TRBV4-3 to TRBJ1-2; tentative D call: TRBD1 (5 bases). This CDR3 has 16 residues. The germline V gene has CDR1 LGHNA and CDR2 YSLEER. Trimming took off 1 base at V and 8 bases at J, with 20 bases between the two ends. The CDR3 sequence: CASSQGRGDSYIGYTF. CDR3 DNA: TGCGCCAGCAGCCAAGGAAGAGGGGACTCCTATATCGGCTACACCTTC.

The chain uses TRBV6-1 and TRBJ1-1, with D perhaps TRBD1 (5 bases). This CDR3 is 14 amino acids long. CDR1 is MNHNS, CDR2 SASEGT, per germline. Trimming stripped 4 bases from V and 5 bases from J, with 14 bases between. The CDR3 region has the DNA TGTGCCAGCAGTGGCAGGGAAGGGGTGACTGAAGCTTTCTTT. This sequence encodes CASSGREGVTEAFF.

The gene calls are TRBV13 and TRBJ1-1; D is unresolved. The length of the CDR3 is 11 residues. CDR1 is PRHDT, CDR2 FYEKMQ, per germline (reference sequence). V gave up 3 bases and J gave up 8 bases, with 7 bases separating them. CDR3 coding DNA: TGTGCCAGCAGCTTGCAGAAAGAAGCTTTCTTT. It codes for CASSLQKEAFF.

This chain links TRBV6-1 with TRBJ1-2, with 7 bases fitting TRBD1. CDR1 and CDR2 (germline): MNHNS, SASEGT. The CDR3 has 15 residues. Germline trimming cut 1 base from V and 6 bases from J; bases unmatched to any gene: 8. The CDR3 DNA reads TGTGCCAGCAGTGAAGTAATGTCGACAGGGAATGGCTACACCTTC. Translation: CASSEVMSTGNGYTF.

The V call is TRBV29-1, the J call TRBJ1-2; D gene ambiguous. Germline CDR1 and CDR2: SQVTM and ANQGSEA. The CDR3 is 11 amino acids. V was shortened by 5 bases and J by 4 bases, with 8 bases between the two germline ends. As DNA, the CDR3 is TGCAGCGTTCGCCAGATCTATGGCTACACCTTC. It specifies CSVRQIYGYTF.

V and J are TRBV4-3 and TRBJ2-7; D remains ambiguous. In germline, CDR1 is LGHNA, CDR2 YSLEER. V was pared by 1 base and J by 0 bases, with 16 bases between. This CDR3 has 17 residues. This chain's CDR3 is CASSQGSQALASYEQYF. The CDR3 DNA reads TGCGCCAGCAGCCAAGGCTCTCAGGCACTGGCCTCCTACGAGCAGTACTTC.

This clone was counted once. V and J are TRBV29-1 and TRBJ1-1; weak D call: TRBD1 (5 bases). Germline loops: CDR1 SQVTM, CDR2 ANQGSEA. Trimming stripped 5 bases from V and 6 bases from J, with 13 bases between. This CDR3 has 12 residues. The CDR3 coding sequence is TGCAGCGTTCGTCAGGGTTTCGCTGAAGCTTTCTTT. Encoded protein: CSVRQGFAEAFF.